These 22 T cell receptor beta chains share one sample of origin, sequenced in a study of blood T cells in healthy people across ages. A second PCR, run for about 6 to 12 cycles, used a sample-barcoded 5' primer plus a J-beta primer mix. TCRdb re-analysed the 5' RACE reads in MiXCR, keeping a single row per CDR3 protein. The sample carries 700,000 to 900,000 distinct CDR3 sequences, roughly 25% recorded once. These data were also filed under a second study, of T cells of mothers and their children.

Material for sequencing was blood. Receptors originate from a boy aged 5 to 17 in good health.

This clonotype was found many times. The V call is TRBV9, the J call TRBJ2-7, with TRBD1 matching 10 bases. V lost 3 bases to trimming and J lost 3 bases; unmatched junction nucleotides: 6. The CDR3 covers 15 residues. The germline CDR1 and CDR2 sequences are SGDLS and YYNGEE. The CDR3 DNA reads as TGTGCCAGCAGCGAAGGACAGGGGGTGAACTACGAGCAGTACTTC. It translates to CASSEGQGVNYEQYF.

This chain joins TRBV20-1 and TRBJ2-5; weak D call: TRBD2 (5 bases). Deletions cut 6 bases from V and 5 bases from J, with 22 bases between. The CDR3 spans 15 residues. Germline loops: CDR1 DFQATT, CDR2 SNEGSKA (reference sequence). CDR3 DNA sequence: TGCAGTGCCCATCAGGCGGGCCTGAAGTCGGAGACCCAGTACTTC. This encodes CSAHQAGLKSETQYF.

This clonotype appeared a few times. This chain uses TRBV2 with TRBJ2-3; TRBD2 agrees at 13 bases. The germline V gene has CDR1 SNHLY and CDR2 FYNNEI. V was clipped by 3 bases and J by 0 bases; unmatched bases: 3. This CDR3 has 17 amino acids. The CDR3 DNA sequence: TGTGCCAGCAGTGACGGGACTAGCGGGACTAGCACAGATACGCAGTATTTT. It is translated as CASSDGTSGTSTDTQYF.

This clonotype was observed a handful of times. The genes are TRBV11-2 and TRBJ2-5; D gene unclear. V lost 5 bases and J lost 1, with 11 bases in between. CDR1 is SGHAT, CDR2 FQNNGV, per germline. This CDR3 has 14 amino acids. CDR3 amino acids: CASSIGVRQETQYF. The CDR3 DNA reads as TGTGCCAGCAGCATTGGAGTTCGCCAAGAGACCCAGTACTTC.

This sequence joins TRBV29-1 and TRBJ2-5; D unclear. Germline CDR1 SQVTM, CDR2 ANQGSEA. The V gene lost 2 bases and the J gene lost 4 bases, with 11 bases spanning the gap. CDR3 length: 13 amino acids. As DNA, the CDR3 is TGCAGCGTTGAATGGTCAATTGGAGAGACCCAGTACTTC. Encoded protein: CSVEWSIGETQYF.

The chain links TRBV14 to TRBJ2-1, with D hard to call. The CDR3 extends over 15 amino acids. Per the germline V gene, CDR1 is SGHDN and CDR2 is FVKESK. V was shortened by 0 bases and J by 8 bases, with 14 bases between the two germline ends. CDR3 sequence: CASSQEQDPFDEQFF. In DNA, the CDR3 is TGTGCCAGCAGCCAAGAGCAGGACCCATTCGATGAGCAGTTCTTC.

The V gene is TRBV20-1, the J gene TRBJ2-3, with TRBD2 identical over 8 bases. This CDR3 spans 18 amino acids. Germline V gene lookup returns CDR1 DFQATT and CDR2 SNEGSKA (reference sequence). V lost 6 bases and J lost 0; bases outside the gene matches: 17. CDR3 in amino acids: CSARREGGLAFSTDTQYF. The CDR3 nucleotides read TGCAGTGCCCGTAGGGAGGGTGGACTAGCTTTTAGCACAGATACGCAGTATTTT.

Remarks on this clonotype: Relative to the germline gene, one junction end is altered; a read error may explain this. The chain couples TRBV27 to TRBJ2-6; the D call may be TRBD1 or TRBD2 (6 bases each). The CDR3 has 17 amino acids. The V gene's germline CDR1 is MNHEY and CDR2 SMNVEV (reference sequence). The CDR3 DNA reads TGTACCAGCAACCCGCCGGGGGCTCCCACTGGGGCCAACGTCCTGACTTTC. Encoded protein: CTSNPPGAPTGANVLTF.

This clonotype was detected only a few times. V and J are TRBV20-1 and TRBJ2-4; 10 bases map to TRBD2. The J segment lost 1 base and the V segment lost 5 bases, leaving 5 bases of the junction unmatched. In germline, CDR1 is DFQATT, CDR2 SNEGSKA (reference sequence). The CDR3 sequence is 15 residues long. The CDR3 coding sequence is TGCAGTGCTCAAAGCGGGGGGGCCGCCAAAAACATTCAGTACTTC. This gives the protein CSAQSGGAAKNIQYF.

The rearrangement links TRBV20-1 to TRBJ1-5, with unresolved D. The CDR3 runs to 16 residues. Looked up from germline, CDR1 is DFQATT and CDR2 is SNEGSKA (reference sequence). V lost 0 bases to trimming and J lost 1 base, with 13 bases between them. CDR3 residues: CSAREWTSGSNQPQHF. In DNA, the CDR3 is TGCAGTGCTAGAGAGTGGACCTCGGGAAGCAATCAGCCCCAGCATTTT.

This rearrangement joins TRBV20-1 to TRBJ2-3; 7 nucleotides line up with TRBD1. J was trimmed by 0 bases and V by 5 bases; bases with no gene match: 8. CDR1 is DFQATT, CDR2 SNEGSKA, per germline (reference sequence). The CDR3 consists of 15 residues. The CDR3 DNA sequence: TGCAGTGCTCAGACAGGGCGCCAAAGCACAGATACGCAGTATTTT. This translates into CSAQTGRQSTDTQYF.

This clonotype was seen a few times. The genes are TRBV30 and TRBJ1-1, with a possible D match to TRBD1 (5 bases). Germline assignment: CDR1 GTSNPN and CDR2 SVGIG (reference sequence). This CDR3 has 14 amino acids. The V end was cut by 2 bases, the J end by 0 bases, with 10 bases between. CDR3 nucleotides: TGTGCCTGGAGTAGTGGGGGGATGAACACTGAAGCTTTCTTT. This gives the protein CAWSSGGMNTEAFF.

On this clonotype itself: Germline and junction disagree at one end, which may indicate a read error. The chain carries TRBV5-1 and TRBJ2-5; 11 positions agree with TRBD2. Germline CDR1 reads SGHRS; CDR2 reads YFSETQ. CDR3 length: 15 amino acids. The CDR3 DNA sequence: TGCGCCAGCAGCAGCGGGACTAGCGGCCAAGGGACCCAGTACTTC. Protein: CASSSGTSGQGTQYF.

The CDR3 region has the DNA TGTGCCAGCAGCCAAGATCCTCGGACTAGCGGGCAAGAGACCCAGTACTTC. The encoded protein is CASSQDPRTSGQETQYF. The chain links TRBV3-1 to TRBJ2-5, with TRBD2 matching 11 bases. Trimming took 0 bases from V and 2 from J; bases not matched to a gene: 5. CDR1 is LGHDT, CDR2 YNNKEL, per germline (reference sequence). This CDR3 has 17 amino acids.

This clonotype was seen more than once but under ten times. CDR3 residues: CASNPAPSGTGTQYF. The CDR3 region has the DNA TGTGCCAGCAACCCAGCCCCCAGCGGGACAGGGACCCAGTACTTC. This sequence joins TRBV11-2 and TRBJ2-5; D may be TRBD1 (8 bases). This CDR3 spans 15 amino acids. CDR1 SGHAT and CDR2 FQNNGV come from the germline V gene. V was pared by 7 bases and J by 7 bases, with 22 bases between.

This clonotype was counted only a few times. An end of the junction differs from the germline gene, which may be a read error. This rearrangement joins TRBV5-1 to TRBJ1-2; possibly TRBD1 for D (6 bases). Germline V lookup: CDR1 SGHRS, CDR2 YFSETQ. This CDR3 region has 15 residues. The CDR3 region has the DNA TGCGCCAGCAGTTTGGACAGCGGAAGCCCGGGTGGCTACACCTTC. Translated, it gives CASSLDSGSPGGYTF.

J is TRBJ2-7 and V is TRBV5-1, with D hard to call. V was cut by 2 bases and J by 7 bases, with 13 bases left in between. This CDR3 has 13 amino acids. Germline CDR1 is SGHRS and CDR2 is YFSETQ. CDR3 sequence (DNA): TGCGCCAGCAGCTTCCTGTCCTTCGGGGAGCAGTACTTC. Protein sequence: CASSFLSFGEQYF.

This rearrangement joins TRBV21-1 to TRBJ2-7. TRBV21-1 is reported as a pseudogene. The CDR3 sequence is 13 residues long. The CDR3 protein is CASSKGLMHEQYF. The CDR3 DNA sequence: TGTGCCAGCAGCAAAGGCCTAATGCACGAGCAGTACTTC.

The V gene is TRBV3-1, the J gene TRBJ2-4; 8 bases fit TRBD2. The J segment lost 8 bases and the V segment lost 4 bases, leaving 13 bases of the junction unmatched. In germline, CDR1 is LGHDT, CDR2 YNNKEL (reference sequence). CDR3 length: 16 amino acids. In DNA form, the CDR3 reads TGTGCCAGCAGCCCGGTAATAAGCGGGGGCGGGGACATTCAGTACTTC. This encodes CASSPVISGGGDIQYF.

The V call is TRBV6-6, the J call TRBJ2-1; 11 bases agree with TRBD1. The assigned J gene may be wrong: the sequence end matches TRBJ2-5 better. CDR3 length: 16 residues. The germline gives CDR1 MNHNY, CDR2 SVGAGI (reference sequence). The CDR3 here is CASSYGQGAPEETQYF. The CDR3 region has the DNA TGTGCCAGCAGTTACGGACAGGGGGCGCCCGAGGAGACCCAGTACTTC.

The chain employs TRBV19 and TRBJ2-2; D ambiguous. This CDR3 region has 14 residues. Germline CDR1 and CDR2: LNHDA and SQIVND (reference sequence). The V gene lost 5 bases and the J gene lost 4 bases, with 11 bases spanning the gap. This chain's CDR3 is CASSPGIVTGELFF. As DNA, the CDR3 is TGTGCCAGTAGTCCCGGAATAGTCACCGGGGAGCTGTTTTTT.

A few counts support this clonotype. The gene calls are TRBV28 and TRBJ2-5; 8 nucleotides line up with TRBD2. The J call may be mistaken, given a closer DNA end match to TRBJ2-7. This CDR3 is built from 18 residues. The germline V gene encodes CDR1 MDHEN and CDR2 SYDVKM. CDR3 DNA sequence: TGTGCCAGCAGTTTATCGGGGGGGGCTGCCCCCAGCTCCTACGAGCAGTACTTC. This codes for CASSLSGGAAPSSYEQYF.